This TCR beta chain was documented in a study of blood T cell repertoires in COVID-19. About the research overall: From the United States, Italy and Spain came samples of acute and convalescent COVID-19.

Assay: immunoSEQ multiplex PCR; the TCRdb copy retains only in-frame clones and omits some. This sample has around 250,000 clones, with 85% to 90% found just once. Germline V gene data show CDR1 as MDHEN and CDR2 as SYDVKM. The CDR3 consists of 13 residues. V lost 6 bases to trimming and J lost 8 bases; unmatched junction nucleotides: 6. The rearrangement links TRBV28 to TRBJ1-2; 10 bases fit TRBD1. This clonotype originated in a woman in her thirties or forties who had recovered from COVID-19. The sample consisted of peripheral blood. CDR3 region: CASRTGGEFGYTF. DNA for the CDR3: TGTGCCAGCAGGACAGGGGGCGAGTTCGGCTACACCTTC.